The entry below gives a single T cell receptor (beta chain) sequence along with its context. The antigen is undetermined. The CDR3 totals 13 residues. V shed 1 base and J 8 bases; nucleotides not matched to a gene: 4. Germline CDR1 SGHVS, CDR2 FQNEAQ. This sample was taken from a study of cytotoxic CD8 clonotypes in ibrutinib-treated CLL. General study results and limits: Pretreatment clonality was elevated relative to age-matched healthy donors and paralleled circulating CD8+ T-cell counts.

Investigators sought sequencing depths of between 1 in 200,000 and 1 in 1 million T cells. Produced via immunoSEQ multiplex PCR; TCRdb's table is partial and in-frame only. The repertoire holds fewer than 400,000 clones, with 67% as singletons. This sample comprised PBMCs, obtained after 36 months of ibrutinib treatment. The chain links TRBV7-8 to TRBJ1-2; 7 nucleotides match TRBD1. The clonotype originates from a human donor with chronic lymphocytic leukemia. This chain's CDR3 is CASSLEYRGGYTF. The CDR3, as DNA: TGTGCCAGCAGCTTAGAGTACAGGGGAGGCTACACCTTC.